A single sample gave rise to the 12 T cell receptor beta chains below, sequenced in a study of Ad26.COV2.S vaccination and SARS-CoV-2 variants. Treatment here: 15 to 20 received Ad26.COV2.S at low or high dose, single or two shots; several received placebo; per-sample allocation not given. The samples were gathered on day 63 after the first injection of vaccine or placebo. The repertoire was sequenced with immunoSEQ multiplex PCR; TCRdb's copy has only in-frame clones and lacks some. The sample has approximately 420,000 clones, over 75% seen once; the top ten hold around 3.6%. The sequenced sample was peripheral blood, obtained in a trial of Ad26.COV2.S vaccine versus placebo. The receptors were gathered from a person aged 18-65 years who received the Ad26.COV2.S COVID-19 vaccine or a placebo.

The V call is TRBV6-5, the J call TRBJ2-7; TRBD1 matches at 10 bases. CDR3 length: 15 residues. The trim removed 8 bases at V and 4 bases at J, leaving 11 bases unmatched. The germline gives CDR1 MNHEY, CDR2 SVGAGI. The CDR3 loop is CASGTGVGGLYEQYF. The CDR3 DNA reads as TGTGCCAGCGGGACAGGGGTTGGGGGCCTTTACGAGCAGTACTTC.

In nucleotides, the CDR3 is TGCGCCAGCAGCTCGACCGGGACAGGGGGAAACACCATATATTTT. Translation: CASSSTGTGGNTIYF. The chain combines TRBV5-1 with TRBJ1-3, with 9 bases lining up with TRBD1. Trimming at V came to 3 bases and at J to 4 bases, leaving 5 bases not matched to a gene. Germline V gene lookup returns CDR1 SGHRS and CDR2 YFSETQ. The CDR3 length is 15 residues.

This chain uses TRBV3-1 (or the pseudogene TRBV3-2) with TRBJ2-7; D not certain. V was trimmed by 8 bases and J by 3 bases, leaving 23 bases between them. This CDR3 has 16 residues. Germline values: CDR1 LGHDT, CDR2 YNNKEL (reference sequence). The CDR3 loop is CASDAGEVWWDYEQYF. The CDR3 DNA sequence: TGTGCCAGCGACGCCGGAGAGGTGTGGTGGGACTACGAGCAGTACTTC.

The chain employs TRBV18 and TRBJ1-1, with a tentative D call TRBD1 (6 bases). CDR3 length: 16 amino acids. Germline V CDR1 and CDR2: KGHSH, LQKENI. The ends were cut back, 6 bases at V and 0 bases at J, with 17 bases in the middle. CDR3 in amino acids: CASSRGGARMNTEAFF. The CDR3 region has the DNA TGTGCCAGCTCTCGGGGGGGCGCTCGGATGAACACTGAAGCTTTCTTT.

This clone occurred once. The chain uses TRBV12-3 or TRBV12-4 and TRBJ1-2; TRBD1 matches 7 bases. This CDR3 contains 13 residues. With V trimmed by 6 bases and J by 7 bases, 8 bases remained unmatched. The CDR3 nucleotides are TGTGCCAGCAGAGATAACAGGGGAGGTGGCTACACCTTC. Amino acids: CASRDNRGGGYTF.

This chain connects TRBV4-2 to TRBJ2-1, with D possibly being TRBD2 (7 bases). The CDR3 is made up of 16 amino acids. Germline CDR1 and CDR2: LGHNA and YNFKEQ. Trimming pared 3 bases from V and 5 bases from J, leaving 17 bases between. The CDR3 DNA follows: TGTGCCAGCAGCCATGAACGGGGGGCTGGGGACAATGAGCAGTTCTTC. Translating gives CASSHERGAGDNEQFF.

CDR3 in amino acids: CASSLVRQGVKSYEQYF. CDR3 DNA: TGTGCCAGCAGCTTGGTCCGCCAGGGGGTAAAGTCCTACGAGCAGTACTTC. V and J are TRBV5-6 and TRBJ2-7, with TRBD1 identical over 7 bases. The germline gives CDR1 SGHDT, CDR2 YYEEEE. This CDR3 comprises 17 residues. V lost 0 bases, J lost 1 base, and 10 bases stayed unmatched.

CDR3: CASSVAGRSTDTQYF. DNA of the CDR3: TGTGCCAGCAGCGTAGCGGGGAGAAGCACAGATACGCAGTATTTT. The chain recombines TRBV9 with TRBJ2-3, with D tentatively TRBD2 (5 bases). Looked up from germline, CDR1 is SGDLS and CDR2 is YYNGEE. This CDR3 is 15 amino acids long. V dropped 0 bases and J dropped 0 bases, with 8 bases sitting between them.

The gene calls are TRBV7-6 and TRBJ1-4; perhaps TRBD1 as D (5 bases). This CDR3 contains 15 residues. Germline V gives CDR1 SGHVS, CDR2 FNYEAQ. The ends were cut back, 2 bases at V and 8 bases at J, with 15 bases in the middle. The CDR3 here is CASSLLLGRGEKLFF. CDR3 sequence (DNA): TGTGCCAGCAGCTTACTTTTGGGACGTGGAGAAAAACTGTTTTTT.

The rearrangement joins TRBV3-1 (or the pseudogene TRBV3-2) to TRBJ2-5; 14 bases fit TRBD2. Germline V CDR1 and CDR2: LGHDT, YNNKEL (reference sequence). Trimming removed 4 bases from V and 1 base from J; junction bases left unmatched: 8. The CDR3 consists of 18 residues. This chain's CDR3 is CASSPNGLAGGFQETQYF. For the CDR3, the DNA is TGTGCCAGCAGCCCAAACGGACTAGCGGGGGGATTCCAAGAGACCCAGTACTTC.

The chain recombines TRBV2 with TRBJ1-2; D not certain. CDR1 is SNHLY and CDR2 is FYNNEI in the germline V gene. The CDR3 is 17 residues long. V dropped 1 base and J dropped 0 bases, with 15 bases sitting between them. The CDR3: CASSEGGTLIANYGYTF. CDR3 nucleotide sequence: TGTGCCAGCAGTGAAGGGGGTACGCTTATAGCTAACTATGGCTACACCTTC.

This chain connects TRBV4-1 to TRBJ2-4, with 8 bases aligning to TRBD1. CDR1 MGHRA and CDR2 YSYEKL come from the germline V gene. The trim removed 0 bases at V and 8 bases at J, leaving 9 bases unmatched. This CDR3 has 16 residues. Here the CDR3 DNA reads TGCGCCAGCAGCCAAGATATAGGGCCAGGGGGCTACATTCAGTACTTC. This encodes CASSQDIGPGGYIQYF.